The 7 T cell receptor beta chains presented below share a single source sample, sequenced in a study of control samples from healthy donors and cancer patients. Profiled with immunoSEQ multiplex PCR; TCRdb holds only in-frame clones, not every one. The sample includes about 110,000 clones, approximately 88% seen only once; the top ten take 3.7%. Sequences were obtained from PBMCs. The origin of the receptors is a woman aged 55-75 years with lung cancer.

This chain connects TRBV6-6 to TRBJ1-1; 11 bases map to TRBD1. The CDR3 has 16 amino acids. The germline V gene has CDR1 MNHNY and CDR2 SVGAGI (reference sequence). V lost 2 bases, J lost 1 base, and 3 bases stayed unmatched. The CDR3 sequence is CASSYPGQGANTEAFF. The CDR3 nucleotides read TGTGCCAGCAGTTACCCCGGACAGGGGGCGAACACTGAAGCTTTCTTT.

This clone was counted a single time. CDR3 amino acids: CASSSLGPSSGNTIYF. CDR3 nucleotides: TGTGCCAGTAGTTCTTTGGGACCGAGCTCTGGAAACACCATATATTTT. The chain joins TRBV19 to TRBJ1-3; maybe TRBD1 (5 bases). The V end was cut by 5 bases, the J end by 0 bases, with 14 bases between. Germline CDR1 and CDR2: LNHDA and SQIVND (reference sequence). The CDR3 is made up of 16 amino acids.

In regard to this clone: The sample holds other DNA sequences that translate to the same CDR3. The V call is TRBV18, the J call TRBJ1-1; D not resolved. The length of the CDR3 is 13 residues. Germline CDR1 reads KGHSH; CDR2 reads LQKENI. V was shortened by 3 bases and J by 2 bases, with 7 bases between the two germline ends. The CDR3 region has the DNA TGTGCCAGCTCACCTGACCTTAACACTGAAGCTTTCTTT. This codes for CASSPDLNTEAFF.

This sequence joins TRBV30 and TRBJ1-3; D possibly corresponds to TRBD1 (5 bases). Trimming cost V 5 bases and J 0 bases, with 17 bases left between them. CDR1 is GTSNPN and CDR2 is SVGIG in the germline V gene (reference sequence). This CDR3 is 16 amino acids long. CDR3 nucleotides: TGTGCCTGGGGACCTAAGGGACCGAGCTCTGGAAACACCATATATTTT. Translation gives CAWGPKGPSSGNTIYF.

The J gene is TRBJ1-2, the V gene TRBV6-1; D unclear. Germline lookup yields CDR1 MNHNS and CDR2 SASEGT. V lost 1 base to trimming and J lost 8 bases, with 20 bases between them. CDR3 length equals 16 residues. The CDR3 nucleotides are TGTGCCAGCAGTGAAGTCTTGAGACTGGTCTCTCGGGGCTACACCTTC. It is translated as CASSEVLRLVSRGYTF.

The V gene is TRBV3-1 (or the pseudogene TRBV3-2), the J gene TRBJ1-1, with a tentative D call TRBD1 (6 bases). This CDR3 has 17 residues. CDR1 is LGHDT, CDR2 YNNKEL, per germline (reference sequence). Between the trimmed V and J ends, which lost 3 bases and 1 base, there was a span of 18 bases. Written as DNA, the CDR3 is TGTGCCAGCAGCCAGGTTACAGGGCCTACATGGAACACTGAAGCTTTCTTT. It encodes CASSQVTGPTWNTEAFF.

The chain combines TRBV4-2 with TRBJ2-7; 12 nucleotides agree with TRBD2. V lost 2 bases to trimming and J lost 2 bases; unmatched junction nucleotides: 4. Germline V CDR1 and CDR2: LGHNA, YNFKEQ. The CDR3 runs to 16 residues. The CDR3 DNA follows: TGTGCCAGCAGCCAATCCGCTAGCGGGGGGGCCTACGAGCAGTACTTC. Its translation is CASSQSASGGAYEQYF.